This T cell receptor (beta chain) was sequenced during a study of OX40 agonist ivuxolimab in advanced cancers. V lost 0 bases and J lost 3, with 15 bases in between. In germline, CDR1 is KGHSH, CDR2 LQKENI. The CDR3 is 16 residues long. Clones were read by immunoSEQ multiplex PCR, and TCRdb kept only the in-frame ones, dropping some. The profile shows some 50,000 clones, roughly 85% of them singletons. This chain connects TRBV18 to TRBJ2-7, with D hard to call. The sequences come from CD4+ or CD8+ T cells sorted from blood, collected in a trial of the OX40 agonist ivuxolimab. This receptor was identified in an adult with an advanced solid tumor such as melanoma, head and neck, liver or kidney cancer. CDR3 bases: TGTGCCAGCTCACCACCAACCGCTAGGAATATCTACGAGCAGTACTTC. This sequence encodes CASSPPTARNIYEQYF.